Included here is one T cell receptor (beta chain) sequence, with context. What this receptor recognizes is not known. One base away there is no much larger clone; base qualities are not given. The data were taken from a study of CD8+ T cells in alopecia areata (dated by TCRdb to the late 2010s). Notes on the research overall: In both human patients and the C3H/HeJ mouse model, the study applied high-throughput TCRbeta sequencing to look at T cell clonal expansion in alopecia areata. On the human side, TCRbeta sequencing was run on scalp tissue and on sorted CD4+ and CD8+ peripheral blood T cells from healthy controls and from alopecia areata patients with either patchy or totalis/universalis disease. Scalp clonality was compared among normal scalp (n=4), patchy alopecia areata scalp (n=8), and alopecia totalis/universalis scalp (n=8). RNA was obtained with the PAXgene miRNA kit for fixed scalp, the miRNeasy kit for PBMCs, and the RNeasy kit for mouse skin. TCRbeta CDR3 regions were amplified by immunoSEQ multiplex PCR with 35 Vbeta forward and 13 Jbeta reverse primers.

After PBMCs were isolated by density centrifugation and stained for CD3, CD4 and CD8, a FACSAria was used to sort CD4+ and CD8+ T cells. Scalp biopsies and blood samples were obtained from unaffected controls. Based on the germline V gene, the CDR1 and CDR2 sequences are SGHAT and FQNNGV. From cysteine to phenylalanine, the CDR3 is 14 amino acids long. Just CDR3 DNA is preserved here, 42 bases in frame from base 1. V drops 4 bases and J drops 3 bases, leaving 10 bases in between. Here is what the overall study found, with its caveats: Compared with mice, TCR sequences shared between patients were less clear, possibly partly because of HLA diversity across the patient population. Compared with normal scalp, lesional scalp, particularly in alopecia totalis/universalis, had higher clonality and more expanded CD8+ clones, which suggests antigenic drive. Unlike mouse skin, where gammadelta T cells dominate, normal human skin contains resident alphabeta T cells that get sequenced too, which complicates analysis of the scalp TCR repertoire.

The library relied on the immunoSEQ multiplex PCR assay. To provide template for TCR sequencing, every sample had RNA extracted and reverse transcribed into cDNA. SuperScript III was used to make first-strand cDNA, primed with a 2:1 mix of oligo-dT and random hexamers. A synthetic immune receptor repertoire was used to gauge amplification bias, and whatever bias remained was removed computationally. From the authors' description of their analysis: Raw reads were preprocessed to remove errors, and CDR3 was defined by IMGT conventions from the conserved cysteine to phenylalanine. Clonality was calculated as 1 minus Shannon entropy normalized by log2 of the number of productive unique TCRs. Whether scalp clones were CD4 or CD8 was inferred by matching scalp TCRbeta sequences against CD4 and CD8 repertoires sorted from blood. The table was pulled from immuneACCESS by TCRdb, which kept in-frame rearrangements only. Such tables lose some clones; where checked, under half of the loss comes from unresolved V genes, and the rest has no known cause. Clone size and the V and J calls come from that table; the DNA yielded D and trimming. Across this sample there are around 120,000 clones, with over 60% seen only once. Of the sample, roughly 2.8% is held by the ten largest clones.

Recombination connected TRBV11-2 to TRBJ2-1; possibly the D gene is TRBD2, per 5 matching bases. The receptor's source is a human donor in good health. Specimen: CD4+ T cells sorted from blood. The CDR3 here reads CASSYPGDYNEQFF. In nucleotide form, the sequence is TGTGCCAGCAGCTACCCCGGGGACTACAATGAGCAGTTCTTC.